What follows are 12 T cell receptor beta chains derived from one specimen sequenced in a study of T cell responses to AZD1222 COVID-19 vaccine. Some clones are missing from TCRdb's copy, which holds only in-frame ones; the method was immunoSEQ multiplex PCR. The sample consists of over 90,000 clones, 80% to 90% of them appearing once. The sequencing used peripheral blood, collected on day 0 of AZD1222 vaccination. The receptors were sampled from an adult in good health.

The chain joins TRBV2 to TRBJ2-3; the D is unclear. The CDR3 contains 11 residues. Trimming removed 7 bases from V and 5 bases from J, with 7 bases in between. CDR1 SNHLY and CDR2 FYNNEI come from the germline V gene. The CDR3 loop is CASTTLDTQYF. The DNA of the CDR3 is TGTGCCAGCACCACGCTAGATACGCAGTATTTT.

This chain joins TRBV21-1 and TRBJ1-6. TRBV21-1 is a recognized pseudogene. The CDR3 contains 15 residues. The CDR3: CASRTHGVESSPLHF. CDR3 coding DNA: TGTGCCAGCAGGACACACGGGGTAGAAAGTTCACCCCTCCACTTT.

The chain is built from TRBV18 and TRBJ2-1, with D perhaps TRBD1 or TRBD2 (5 bases each). This CDR3 spans 13 amino acids. Trimming took off 6 bases at V and 10 bases at J, with 16 bases between the two ends. Germline values: CDR1 KGHSH, CDR2 LQKENI. CDR3 amino acids: CASSPGPQREQFF. CDR3 in DNA: TGTGCCAGCTCCCCGGGACCACAAAGGGAGCAGTTCTTC.

The chain combines TRBV7-2 with TRBJ1-3, with TRBD1 as a possible D gene (5 bases). The CDR3 loop spans 16 amino acids. Deletions cut 1 base from V and 2 bases from J, with 12 bases between. The germline V gene encodes CDR1 SGHTA and CDR2 FQGNSA. CDR3 sequence (DNA): TGTGCCAGCAGCTTAGGCCTGCAGGGTGCTGGAAACACCATATATTTT. This codes for CASSLGLQGAGNTIYF.

This clone was counted only a few times. The chain couples TRBV6-1 to TRBJ1-1; D is perhaps TRBD1 (6 bases). This CDR3 has 13 residues. Trimming cost V 2 bases and J 5 bases, with 9 bases left between them. The germline V gene has CDR1 MNHNS and CDR2 SASEGT. CDR3 in amino acids: CASSERRGTEAFF. Written as DNA, the CDR3 is TGTGCCAGCAGTGAAAGGAGGGGGACTGAAGCTTTCTTT.

This chain joins TRBV3-1 (or the pseudogene TRBV3-2) and TRBJ1-1; D ambiguous. The CDR3 consists of 13 residues. CDR1 is LGHDT and CDR2 is YNNKEL in the germline V gene (reference sequence). Trimming stripped 2 bases from V and 2 bases from J, with 6 bases between. Written as DNA, the CDR3 is TGTGCCAGCAGCCAATTGGGCAACACTGAAGCTTTCTTT. Its translation is CASSQLGNTEAFF.

J is TRBJ2-7 and V is TRBV27; 13 bases are a match to TRBD2. V gave up 5 bases and J gave up 3 bases; unmatched junction bases: 13. Germline assignment: CDR1 MNHEY and CDR2 SMNVEV (reference sequence). CDR3 length: 18 amino acids. The CDR3 coding sequence is TGTGCCAGCAGTGTATTCGGGACTAGCGGGGCCGGTTACTACGAGCAGTACTTC. It yields the protein CASSVFGTSGAGYYEQYF.

This sequence joins TRBV4-3 and TRBJ2-3, with TRBD2 matching 9 bases. CDR3 length equals 16 residues. Germline V gene lookup returns CDR1 LGHNA and CDR2 YSLEER. V dropped 4 bases and J dropped 0; count of bases not matched to a gene: 5. The CDR3 DNA follows: TGCGCCAGCAGCCCTCTAGCGGGGCCTAGCACAGATACGCAGTATTTT. As protein: CASSPLAGPSTDTQYF.

In nucleotides, the CDR3 is TGTGCCAGCAGTTTAGCTGGGGGGTTCACTGAAGCTTTCTTT. Protein product: CASSLAGGFTEAFF. The chain combines TRBV28 with TRBJ1-1; D possibly corresponds to TRBD1 (5 bases). CDR3 length: 14 residues. Germline V gene sequence: CDR1 MDHEN, CDR2 SYDVKM. With 2 bases removed from V and 4 bases from J, the gap between germline ends came to 11 bases.

The chain links TRBV9 to TRBJ2-7; 8 nucleotides line up with TRBD1. This CDR3 comprises 16 residues. The J segment lost 6 bases and the V segment lost 0 bases, leaving 11 bases of the junction unmatched. In germline, CDR1 is SGDLS, CDR2 YYNGEE. CDR3 sequence: CASSVGTGPSSLEQYF. Here the CDR3 DNA reads TGTGCCAGCAGCGTAGGGACAGGGCCCTCTTCCCTCGAGCAGTACTTC. Using reference TRBV9 and TRBJ2-7 for the parts outside the CDR3, the full variable domain is DSGVTQTPKHLITATGQRVTLRCSPRSGDLSVYWYQQSLDQGLQFLIQYYNGEERAKGNILERFSAQQFPDLHSELNLSSLELGDSALYFCASSVGTGPSSLEQYFGPGTRLTVT.

The chain combines TRBV2 with TRBJ2-1; 7 bases agree with TRBD2. Trimming at V came to 7 bases and at J to 3 bases, leaving 9 bases not matched to a gene. Germline CDR1 SNHLY, CDR2 FYNNEI. The CDR3 extends over 15 amino acids. In nucleotides, the CDR3 is TGTGCCAGCACCGAAACAAGCGGGGACTACAATGAGCAGTTCTTC. This translates into CASTETSGDYNEQFF. The entire variable domain, with the rest obtained from reference TRBV2 and TRBJ2-1, is as follows: EPEVTQTPSHQVTQMGQEVILRCVPISNHLYFYWYRQILGQKVEFLVSFYNNEISEKSEIFDDQFSVERPDGSNFTLKIRSTKLEDSAMYFCASTETSGDYNEQFFGPGTRLTVL.

This chain uses TRBV3-1 (or the pseudogene TRBV3-2) with TRBJ1-2, with 7 positions matching TRBD1. The CDR3 consists of 15 residues. The V and J ends lost 1 base and 4 bases, in that order; junction bases with no gene match: 6. CDR1 and CDR2 (germline): LGHDT, YNNKEL (reference sequence). Here the CDR3 reads CASSQGIDRVYGYTF. Written as DNA, the CDR3 is TGTGCCAGCAGCCAAGGGATAGACAGGGTCTATGGCTACACCTTC.